Listed below are T cell receptor beta chains from one sample, sequenced in a study of control samples from healthy donors and cancer patients. This table comes from immunoSEQ multiplex PCR, and its TCRdb copy is limited to in-frame clones, with some not included. The table has approximately 140,000 clones, more than 80% seen once. What was sequenced was blood. The receptors here all came from a man between 18 and 29 years old in good health. Both conserved end residues are part of each CDR3. Fields, in order: clone size, D gene, J gene, V gene, CDR3 protein, CDR3 DNA. D genes are given only for firm matches. Rows give clone size only sometimes, using once, few, many, or a class for an expanded clone.

NA | NA | TRBJ2-7 | TRBV7-2 | CASSLMDGPNYEQYF | TGTGCCAGCAGCTTAATGGACGGGCCGAACTACGAGCAGTACTTC
few | NA | TRBJ1-1 | TRBV3-1/TRBV3-2 | CASSQEEGKAAFF | TGTGCCAGCAGCCAAGAGGAAGGGAAGGCCGCTTTCTTT
NA | TRBD1 | TRBJ2-7 | TRBV6-2/TRBV6-3 | CASSTQRGRSYEQYF | TGTGCCAGCAGCACGCAAAGGGGGCGCAGCTACGAGCAGTACTTC
once | NA | TRBJ1-1 | TRBV9 | CASSVGSGSAEAFF | TGTGCCAGCAGCGTAGGCTCGGGATCGGCTGAAGCTTTCTTT
NA | TRBD2 | TRBJ2-1 | TRBV7-6 | CASSFLAGGRNEQFF | TGTGCCAGCAGCTTTCTAGCGGGGGGGAGAAATGAGCAGTTCTTC
NA | NA | TRBJ1-5 | TRBV7-9 | CASSLGQASNQPQHF | TGTGCCAGCAGCTTAGGGCAGGCCAGCAATCAGCCCCAGCATTTT
NA | NA | TRBJ2-7 | TRBV11-2 | CASSLGVPEQYF | TGTGCCAGCAGCTTGGGGGTTCCCGAGCAGTACTTC
NA | TRBD1 | TRBJ1-2 | TRBV3-1/TRBV3-2 | CASSQEGQYRGYGYTF | TGTGCCAGCAGCCAAGAGGGACAGTATCGGGGCTATGGCTACACCTTC
NA | NA | TRBJ2-7 | TRBV11-2 | CASSLNRRWEQYF | TGTGCCAGCAGCTTAAATCGCCGCTGGGAGCAGTACTTC
NA | NA | TRBJ1-3 | TRBV30 | CAWSDWNSGNTIYF | TGTGCCTGGAGTGACTGGAACTCTGGAAACACCATATATTTT
NA | NA | TRBJ2-5 | TRBV19 | CASSVGGETQYF | TGTGCCAGTAGCGTGGGGGGAGAGACCCAGTACTTC
NA | TRBD1 | TRBJ1-2 | TRBV5-6 | CASSLAPGGLNYGYTF | TGTGCCAGCAGCTTGGCGCCAGGGGGCCTCAACTATGGCTACACCTTC
NA | NA | TRBJ2-1 | TRBV7-7 | CASSLAGTNNNEQFF | TGTGCCAGCAGCTTAGCCGGGACAAACAACAATGAGCAGTTCTTC
NA | TRBD2 | TRBJ2-2 | TRBV3-1/TRBV3-2 | CASSQGSPSGPGELFF | TGTGCCAGCAGCCAGGGGAGCCCTAGCGGGCCCGGGGAGCTGTTTTTT
NA | TRBD1 | TRBJ1-1 | TRBV4-1 | CASSQDRGRRAFF | TGCGCCAGCAGCCAAGACAGGGGGCGGCGAGCTTTCTTT
NA | TRBD1 | TRBJ2-5 | TRBV5-1 | CASSPGQGIMETQYF | TGCGCCAGCAGCCCGGGACAGGGAATTATGGAGACCCAGTACTTC
NA | TRBD1 | TRBJ1-5 | TRBV19 | CASSRPGGGGQPQHF | TGTGCCAGTAGTCGTCCAGGGGGTGGGGGTCAGCCCCAGCATTTT
NA | NA | TRBJ2-7 | TRBV29-1 | CSVAGKEYYEQYF | TGCAGCGTTGCTGGCAAAGAGTACTACGAGCAGTACTTC
NA | NA | TRBJ2-3 | TRBV11-3 | CASSKGGAGTDTQYF | TGTGCCAGCAGCAAAGGGGGGGCGGGCACAGATACGCAGTATTTT
NA | NA | TRBJ1-5 | TRBV19 | CASVRRGDGNQPQHF | TGTGCCAGCGTCCGTAGGGGGGATGGCAATCAGCCCCAGCATTTT
NA | NA | TRBJ2-3 | TRBV5-6 | CASSFAGWGTDTQYF | TGTGCCAGCAGCTTCGCAGGATGGGGCACAGATACGCAGTATTTT
NA | NA | TRBJ1-2 | TRBV3-1/TRBV3-2 | CASSPMTGDGYTF | TGTGCCAGCAGCCCGATGACAGGCGATGGCTACACCTTC
NA | TRBD1 | TRBJ2-3 | TRBV27 | CASSFLQGGVDTQYF | TGTGCCAGCAGTTTTCTACAGGGGGGCGTAGATACGCAGTATTTT
NA | TRBD1 | TRBJ1-1 | TRBV27 | CASSGDSPVTEAFF | TGTGCCAGCAGTGGGGACAGCCCGGTCACTGAAGCTTTCTTT
NA | NA | TRBJ1-3 | TRBV3-1/TRBV3-2 | CASSPFNGVTGNTIYF | TGTGCCAGCAGCCCCTTCAACGGGGTTACCGGAAACACCATATATTTT
NA | NA | TRBJ1-5 | TRBV2 | CASTLAQPNQAQHF | TGTGCCAGCACACTAGCCCAGCCCAATCAGGCCCAGCATTTT
once | NA | TRBJ2-6 | TRBV6-5 | CASSSPGARGANVLTF | TGTGCCAGCAGTTCCCCGGGGGCGAGGGGGGCCAACGTCCTGACTTTC
few | NA | TRBJ1-2 | TRBV9 | CASSVGPPANYGYTF | TGTGCCAGCAGCGTAGGGCCGCCAGCTAACTATGGCTACACCTTC
NA | TRBD1 | TRBJ1-5 | TRBV19 | CASSKAKGDRAIYSNQPQHF | TGTGCCAGTAGTAAGGCCAAGGGGGACAGGGCAATTTATAGCAATCAGCCCCAGCATTTT
NA | NA | TRBJ2-7 | TRBV11-2 | CASSLGQGYSYEQYF | TGTGCCAGCAGCTTAGGTCAGGGTTACTCCTACGAGCAGTACTTC
NA | NA | TRBJ2-5 | TRBV4-1 | CASSHGHSGPGPVETQYF | TGCGCCAGCAGCCACGGCCACTCAGGACCCGGTCCTGTAGAGACCCAGTACTTC
NA | NA | TRBJ1-4 | TRBV3-1/TRBV3-2 | CASSQDGVWGAVEKLFF | TGTGCCAGCAGCCAAGATGGAGTGTGGGGGGCGGTTGAAAAACTGTTTTTT
NA | TRBD1 | TRBJ1-5 | TRBV19 | CASSIPSGTGALYSNQPQHF | TGTGCCAGTAGTATACCCTCCGGGACAGGGGCCCTGTATAGCAATCAGCCCCAGCATTTT
NA | TRBD1 | TRBJ2-3 | TRBV9 | CASSARDSYTDTQYF | TGTGCCAGCAGCGCCCGGGACAGTTACACAGATACGCAGTATTTT
NA | NA | TRBJ1-1 | TRBV12-3/TRBV12-4 | CASSSGRNTEAFF | TGTGCCAGCAGTTCCGGACGGAACACTGAAGCTTTCTTT
NA | NA | TRBJ2-3 | TRBV30 | CAWSGSADTQYF | TGTGCCTGGAGTGGGAGCGCAGATACGCAGTATTTT
NA | TRBD1 | TRBJ1-1 | TRBV10-3 | CAISTGGSFTEAFF | TGTGCCATCAGCACAGGGGGCTCGTTCACTGAAGCTTTCTTT
NA | NA | TRBJ2-1 | TRBV4-3 | CASSPRQGIYNEQFF | TGCGCCAGCAGCCCACGTCAGGGGATCTACAATGAGCAGTTCTTC
NA | NA | TRBJ2-1 | TRBV6-5 | CASSYHTSYNEQFF | TGTGCCAGCAGTTACCACACCTCCTACAATGAGCAGTTCTTC
NA | NA | TRBJ1-3 | TRBV9 | CASSLGFLEGNTIYF | TGTGCCAGCAGCCTCGGGTTTTTAGAAGGAAACACCATATATTTT
NA | TRBD1 | TRBJ1-4 | TRBV12-3/TRBV12-4 | CASSLQGGELFF | TGTGCCAGCAGTTTGCAGGGGGGGGAACTGTTTTTT
NA | TRBD1 | TRBJ2-7 | TRBV5-1 | CASVHVSGTGVHEQYF | TGCGCCAGCGTCCACGTATCCGGGACAGGGGTTCACGAGCAGTACTTC
NA | NA | TRBJ1-2 | TRBV5-1 | CASSSDQPGNYGYTF | TGCGCCAGCAGCTCCGACCAACCAGGGAACTATGGCTACACCTTC
NA | TRBD1 | TRBJ1-1 | TRBV4-3 | CASSQQTGGSVEAFF | TGCGCCAGCAGCCAACAGACAGGGGGCTCAGTTGAAGCTTTCTTT
NA | NA | TRBJ2-3 | TRBV9 | CASSVGMLGTDTQYF | TGTGCCAGCAGCGTAGGGATGCTGGGCACAGATACGCAGTATTTT
NA | NA | TRBJ2-1 | TRBV7-6 | CASSFRTGSSYNEQFF | TGTGCCAGCAGCTTCCGGACGGGGAGCTCCTACAATGAGCAGTTCTTC
NA | TRBD1 | TRBJ1-6 | TRBV6-6 | CASSSGQSNSPLHF | TGTGCCAGCAGTTCGGGACAGTCTAATTCACCCCTCCACTTT
NA | TRBD1 | TRBJ2-1 | TRBV6-5 | CASSYPGQAYYNEQFF | TGTGCCAGCAGTTATCCCGGACAGGCCTACTACAATGAGCAGTTCTTC
NA | NA | TRBJ1-4 | TRBV28 | CASRGAGLEKLFF | TGTGCCAGCAGAGGGGCAGGGCTAGAAAAACTGTTTTTT
NA | TRBD2 | TRBJ2-7 | TRBV5-6 | CASSHTTGTSGGDSYEQYF | TGTGCCAGCAGCCACACAACCGGGACTAGCGGGGGGGACTCCTACGAGCAGTACTTC
NA | TRBD1 | TRBJ1-5 | TRBV6-5 | CASKTWDSHNQPQHF | TGTGCCAGCAAAACTTGGGACAGTCACAATCAGCCCCAGCATTTT